The 23 T cell receptor beta chains below all came from one sample that was sequenced in a study of shared clonotypes between healthy human individuals. Clones were read by immunoSEQ multiplex PCR, and TCRdb kept only the in-frame ones, dropping some. The sample lists over 2 million clones, around 92% seen once, with approximately 0.39% in the top ten. Sequencing used naive CD4+ T cells from PBMCs. As to subset: CD45RA+ positively selected. All receptors come from a man aged 18 to 35 in good health. Some clones in this sample may be carry-over from other donors' samples.

To note about this clone: This sample also contains other DNA sequences that code for the same CDR3. The rearrangement uses TRBV9 and TRBJ2-3, with D hard to call. This CDR3 region has 13 residues. V was clipped by 1 base and J by 2 bases, with 5 bases between them. Per germline, CDR1 SGDLS and CDR2 YYNGEE. The chain's CDR3 is CASSVTSTDTQYF. The CDR3 nucleotides read TGTGCCAGCAGCGTAACTTCCACAGATACGCAGTATTTT.

This clone was counted a few times. This chain uses TRBV15 with TRBJ1-2; no definite D call. This CDR3 region has 15 residues. The germline CDR1 and CDR2 sequences are LNHNV and YYDKDF (reference sequence). V lost 3 bases and J lost 0, with 11 bases in between. The CDR3 sequence is CATSRTSLANYGYTF. In DNA form, the CDR3 reads TGTGCCACCAGCAGGACCTCATTAGCTAACTATGGCTACACCTTC.

The chain has TRBV5-8 and TRBJ1-5; D is perhaps TRBD1 (6 bases). The CDR3 spans 14 residues. V shed 3 bases and J shed 9 bases, with 16 bases lying between them. Germline CDR1 is SGHTS and CDR2 is YDEGEE. The CDR3 here is CASSSRQDLRPQHF. The CDR3 bases are TGTGCCAGCAGCTCACGACAGGACCTTCGGCCCCAGCATTTT.

The chain carries TRBV9 and TRBJ2-2, with TRBD1 as a possible D gene (6 bases). Germline assignment: CDR1 SGDLS and CDR2 YYNGEE. V was cut by 2 bases and J by 2 bases, with 13 bases left in between. CDR3 length: 16 amino acids. This CDR3 reads CASSVADRRNTGELFF. The DNA of the CDR3 is TGTGCCAGCAGCGTCGCCGACAGGAGAAACACCGGGGAGCTGTTTTTT.

This clone was detected a few times. This chain uses TRBV18 with TRBJ1-4, with 7 nucleotides matching TRBD1. In germline, CDR1 is KGHSH, CDR2 LQKENI. This CDR3 comprises 15 residues. Unmatched junction bases numbered 6, after V lost 1 base and J lost 7 bases. CDR3 bases: TGTGCCAGCTCACCACTTACAGGGGAGGGTGAAAAACTGTTTTTT. Its protein product is CASSPLTGEGEKLFF.

V usage is TRBV7-3 and J usage is TRBJ2-3; D gene ambiguous. CDR3 size: 14 residues. Germline CDR1 reads SGHTA; CDR2 reads FQGTGA. V dropped 6 bases and J dropped 2 bases, with 12 bases sitting between them. In DNA form, the CDR3 reads TGTGCCAGCAGTTCGGAGCTACACACAGATACGCAGTATTTT. This codes for CASSSELHTDTQYF.

The chain uses TRBV5-8 and TRBJ2-5, with 7 bases fitting TRBD1. Per germline, CDR1 SGHTS and CDR2 YDEGEE. This CDR3 contains 15 residues. J lost 2 bases, V lost 5 bases, and 9 bases had no gene match. The CDR3 reads CASSPRTGLQETQYF. CDR3 nucleotide sequence: TGTGCCAGCAGTCCCCGGACAGGTCTACAAGAGACCCAGTACTTC.

V gene TRBV28 combines with J gene TRBJ1-5; D remains ambiguous. The ends were cut back, 6 bases at V and 1 base at J, with 13 bases in the middle. The CDR3 length is 15 residues. Germline V gives CDR1 MDHEN, CDR2 SYDVKM. The DNA of the CDR3 is TGTGCCAGCAGCCCACAACTAGGAAGCAATCAGCCCCAGCATTTT. Residues: CASSPQLGSNQPQHF. The full variable domain, completed using reference TRBV28 and TRBJ1-5, is DVKVTQSSRYLVKRTGEKVFLECVQDMDHENMFWYRQDPGLGLRLIYFSYDVKMKEKGDIPEGYSVSREKKERFSLILESASTNQTSMYLCASSPQLGSNQPQHFGDGTRLSIL.

The chain recombines TRBV28 with TRBJ1-2, with 7 bases identical to TRBD1. The CDR3 consists of 15 residues. V shed 3 bases and J 4 bases; nucleotides not matched to a gene: 8. The V gene's germline CDR1 is MDHEN and CDR2 SYDVKM. The CDR3 sequence: CASSFRDRVAYGYTF. CDR3 DNA: TGTGCCAGCAGTTTCCGTGACAGGGTCGCCTATGGCTACACCTTC.

Of note for this clone: A much larger clone sits a single nucleotide away, making a read error possible. The sample contains more than one DNA sequence encoding this CDR3. V and J are TRBV6-5 and TRBJ2-1, with D perhaps given as TRBD1 or TRBD2 (5 bases each). The ends were cut back, 2 bases at V and 6 bases at J, with 14 bases in the middle. The CDR3 sequence is 15 residues long. Germline CDR1 reads MNHEY; CDR2 reads SVGAGI. CDR3: CASSYEGLDTNEQFF. The DNA of the CDR3 is TGTGCCAGCAGTTACGAGGGGCTAGACACCAATGAGCAGTTCTTC.

This clone was picked up one time. This chain connects TRBV18 to TRBJ2-2; 10 nucleotides line up with TRBD2. CDR3 length: 14 residues. J was trimmed by 6 bases and V by 8 bases; bases with no gene match: 6. Germline CDR1 KGHSH, CDR2 LQKENI. The CDR3 coding sequence is TGTGCCAGCCTGCTAGCGGGAGACCCCGGGGAGCTGTTTTTT. This gives the protein CASLLAGDPGELFF.

J is TRBJ2-7 and V is TRBV4-1; 9 nucleotides match TRBD2. The CDR3 totals 19 residues. V lost 1 base to trimming and J lost 4 bases; unmatched junction nucleotides: 17. Germline V gene sequence: CDR1 MGHRA, CDR2 YSYEKL. The CDR3 loop reads CASSQALRGLAGILYEQYF. CDR3 DNA sequence: TGCGCCAGCAGCCAAGCCTTGCGAGGGCTAGCGGGAATATTATACGAGCAGTACTTC.

The chain combines TRBV7-9 with TRBJ1-3, with a weak D call TRBD1 (5 bases). The CDR3 runs to 13 residues. Germline values: CDR1 SEHNR, CDR2 FQNEAQ (reference sequence). The V end lost 2 bases, the J end lost 11 bases, and 13 bases lay between the germline ends. CDR3 in amino acids: CASSLRDQNPIYF. The CDR3 region has the DNA TGTGCCAGCAGCTTAAGGGACCAGAATCCCATATATTTT.

The rearrangement joins TRBV2 to TRBJ2-2, with D tentatively TRBD1 (5 bases). V shed 6 bases and J shed 0 bases, with 8 bases lying between them. CDR3 length equals 14 residues. Germline CDR1 is SNHLY and CDR2 is FYNNEI. The CDR3 region is CASSPQANTGELFF. DNA of the CDR3: TGTGCCAGCAGCCCACAGGCGAACACCGGGGAGCTGTTTTTT.

V usage is TRBV19 and J usage is TRBJ2-7; 9 bases line up with TRBD1. The CDR3 consists of 16 residues. Trimming at V came to 6 bases and at J to 2 bases, leaving 11 bases not matched to a gene. The germline V gene encodes CDR1 LNHDA and CDR2 SQIVND (reference sequence). The CDR3 DNA reads as TGTGCCAGTAGCCCAATGACAGGGGGTGCCGCCTACGAGCAGTACTTC. This encodes CASSPMTGGAAYEQYF.

This chain connects TRBV5-1 to TRBJ1-4, with D possibly being TRBD1 (6 bases). Germline V gene data show CDR1 as SGHRS and CDR2 as YFSETQ. The CDR3 has 16 residues. V was shortened by 1 base and J by 5 bases, with 15 bases between the two germline ends. CDR3: CASSLNRAAANEKLFF. In nucleotides, the CDR3 is TGCGCCAGCAGCTTGAACAGGGCGGCGGCAAATGAAAAACTGTTTTTT.

The rearrangement joins TRBV25-1 to TRBJ2-1; TRBD1 agrees at 9 bases. V dropped 1 base and J dropped 5; count of bases not matched to a gene: 6. Germline lookup yields CDR1 MGHDK and CDR2 SYGVNS. This CDR3 comprises 16 residues. CDR3 region: CASSESDGTGNNEQFF. Written as DNA, the CDR3 is TGTGCCAGCAGTGAATCTGATGGGACAGGGAACAATGAGCAGTTCTTC.

This sequence joins TRBV7-7 and TRBJ2-7; tentatively, D is TRBD2 (5 bases). The CDR3 totals 14 residues. V lost 5 bases and J 5 bases, leaving 16 bases between the germline ends. Per the germline V gene, CDR1 is SSHAT and CDR2 is FNYEAQ (reference sequence). CDR3 nucleotides: TGTGCCAGCAGCCCCGCGGGCTCTCGGAACGAGCAGTACTTC. It yields the protein CASSPAGSRNEQYF.

The V call is TRBV6-1, the J call TRBJ1-5; D is undetermined. The V end lost 1 base, the J end lost 5 bases, and 18 bases lay between the germline ends. The CDR3 totals 17 residues. Germline V gene sequence: CDR1 MNHNS, CDR2 SASEGT. CDR3 sequence: CASSEVGWTASDQPQHF. CDR3 bases: TGTGCCAGCAGTGAAGTGGGTTGGACCGCAAGCGATCAGCCCCAGCATTTT.

Concerning this clone itself: The same CDR3 also results from other DNA sequences found in this sample. The V call is TRBV18, the J call TRBJ2-6; no clear D gene. Germline CDR1 reads KGHSH; CDR2 reads LQKENI. Trimming took off 3 bases at V and 0 bases at J, with 9 bases between the two ends. The CDR3 extends over 16 amino acids. The CDR3 nucleotides read TGTGCCAGCTCACCTGTGTCGGGCTCTGGGGCCAACGTCCTGACTTTC. The encoded protein is CASSPVSGSGANVLTF.

A single count supports this clone. This chain links TRBV19 with TRBJ2-1, with 7 bases aligning to TRBD1. This CDR3 is 14 amino acids long. V was clipped by 5 bases and J by 3 bases; unmatched bases: 4. CDR1 and CDR2 from the germline V gene are LNHDA and SQIVND (reference sequence). The CDR3 nucleotides are TGTGCCAGTAGTCTCGGGACAGTCTACAATGAGCAGTTCTTC. Its protein product is CASSLGTVYNEQFF. Drawing the rest from reference TRBV19 and TRBJ2-1, the complete variable domain is DGGITQSPKYLFRKEGQNVTLSCEQNLNHDAMYWYRQDPGQGLRLIYYSQIVNDFQKGDIAEGYSVSREKKESFPLTVTSAQKNPTAFYLCASSLGTVYNEQFFGPGTRLTVL.

The genes are TRBV10-2 and TRBJ2-1; 7 bases agree with TRBD2. V lost 7 bases to trimming and J lost 7 bases; unmatched junction nucleotides: 13. Germline CDR1 and CDR2: WSHSY and SAAADI. The CDR3 is 15 amino acids. The CDR3 DNA reads as TGCGCCAGCATCGGGGGGAGTTGGTACGGAAATGAGCAGTTCTTC. Protein sequence: CASIGGSWYGNEQFF.

V is TRBV19 and J is TRBJ1-3; tentative D call: TRBD1 (6 bases). Trimming left V 10 bases short and J 3 bases short, with 19 bases between. This CDR3 comprises 15 residues. CDR1 is LNHDA and CDR2 is SQIVND in the germline V gene (reference sequence). CDR3 loop: CAISGGPARGNTIYF. In nucleotides, the CDR3 is TGTGCCATCTCGGGGGGGCCAGCTCGTGGAAACACCATATATTTT.